This TCR beta chain emerged from a study of post-analysis software for immune sequencing data. Study outcomes and limitations: Patients showed TRBV5-6, TRBV5-1 and TRBV20-1 among about five TRBV segments more frequent than in controls. Samples from one preparation batch, clustered by F measure, grouped strongly together. A significant reduction in normalized Chao1 diversity was observed in multiple sclerosis patients versus controls.

The germline gives CDR1 SGDLS, CDR2 YYNGEE. The V and J ends lost 2 bases and 4 bases, in that order; junction bases with no gene match: 5. The CDR3 runs to 15 residues. Prepared TCR beta cDNA libraries contained unique molecular identifiers. Each sample of roughly 0.85 to 11 million input T cells yielded about 500,000 cDNA molecules, so each molecule approximated one T cell. MiXCR was run by TCRdb on the PCR reads, yielding one entry per CDR3 protein. This sample has hundreds of thousands of distinct CDR3 sequences; approximately 60% occur once, and the top ten carry around 11%. To note about this clonotype: The antigen remains unidentified.

The genes are TRBV9 and TRBJ2-1; 8 nucleotides agree with TRBD2. The sequence came from a girl aged 2-10 years with multiple sclerosis. Sequenced: blood. The CDR3 bases are TGTGCCAGCAGCGTCCGGCCGGGGGGGTACAATGAGCAGTTCTTC. Protein product: CASSVRPGGYNEQFF.